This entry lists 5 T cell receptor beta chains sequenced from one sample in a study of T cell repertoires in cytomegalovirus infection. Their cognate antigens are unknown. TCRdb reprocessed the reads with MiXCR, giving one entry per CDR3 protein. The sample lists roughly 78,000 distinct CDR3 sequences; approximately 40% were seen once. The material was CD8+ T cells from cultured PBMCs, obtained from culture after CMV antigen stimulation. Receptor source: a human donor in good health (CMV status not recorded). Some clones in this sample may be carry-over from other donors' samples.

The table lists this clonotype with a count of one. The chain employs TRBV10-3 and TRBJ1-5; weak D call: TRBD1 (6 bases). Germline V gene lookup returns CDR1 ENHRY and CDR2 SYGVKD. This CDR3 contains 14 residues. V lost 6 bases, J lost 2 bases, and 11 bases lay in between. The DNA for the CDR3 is TGTGCCATCAGCGCAGGGGACGGCAATCAGCCCCAGCATTTT. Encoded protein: CAISAGDGNQPQHF.

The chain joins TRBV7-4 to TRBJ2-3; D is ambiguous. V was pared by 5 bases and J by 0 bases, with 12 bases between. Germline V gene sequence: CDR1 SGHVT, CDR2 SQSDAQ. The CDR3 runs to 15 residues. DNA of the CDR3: TGTGCCAGCAGCACTCGGATAGGGAGCACAGATACGCAGTATTTT. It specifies CASSTRIGSTDTQYF.

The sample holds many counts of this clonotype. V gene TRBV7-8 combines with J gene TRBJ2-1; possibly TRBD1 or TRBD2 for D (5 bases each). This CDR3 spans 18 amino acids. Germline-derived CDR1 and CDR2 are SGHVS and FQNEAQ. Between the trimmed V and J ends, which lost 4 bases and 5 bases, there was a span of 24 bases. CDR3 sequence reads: CASSSRGPGLGANNEQFF. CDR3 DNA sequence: TGTGCCAGCAGCTCTAGGGGCCCGGGTCTGGGAGCAAACAATGAGCAGTTCTTC.

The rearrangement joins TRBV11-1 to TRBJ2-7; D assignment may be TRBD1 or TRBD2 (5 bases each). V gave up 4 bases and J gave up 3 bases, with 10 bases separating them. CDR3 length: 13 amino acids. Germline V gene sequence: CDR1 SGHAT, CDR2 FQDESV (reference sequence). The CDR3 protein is CASSWDGGYEQYF. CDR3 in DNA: TGTGCCAGCAGCTGGGACGGTGGCTACGAGCAGTACTTC.

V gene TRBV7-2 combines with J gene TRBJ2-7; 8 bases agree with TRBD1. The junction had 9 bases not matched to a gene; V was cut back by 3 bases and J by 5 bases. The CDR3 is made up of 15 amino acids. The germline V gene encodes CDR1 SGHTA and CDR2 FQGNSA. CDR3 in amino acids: CASSFGQGGVDEQYF. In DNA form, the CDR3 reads TGTGCCAGCAGCTTTGGACAGGGCGGAGTCGACGAGCAGTACTTC.